A single sample is the source of the 22 T cell receptor beta chains below, sequenced in a study of identifying expanded T cells in peripheral blood. Assay: immunoSEQ multiplex PCR; the TCRdb copy retains only in-frame clones and omits some. The repertoire holds about 97,000 clones, with approximately 90% as singletons. The specimen was blood. The receptors here all came from a person aged 18 to 70 in good health.

The rearrangement links TRBV19 to TRBJ2-6; D is unclear. Germline CDR1 reads LNHDA; CDR2 reads SQIVND (reference sequence). This CDR3 has 15 amino acids. Trimming shortened V by 1 base and J by 4 bases, and 8 bases separated the two germline ends. CDR3 bases: TGTGCCAGTAGTATAGGAGGTTCAGGGGCCAACGTCCTGACTTTC. Translation gives CASSIGGSGANVLTF.

The chain joins TRBV27 to TRBJ1-3; D is possibly TRBD1 (5 bases). V lost 10 bases, J lost 2 bases, and 24 bases lay in between. CDR1 is MNHEY and CDR2 is SMNVEV in the germline V gene (reference sequence). The CDR3 has 17 residues. The CDR3 region has the DNA TGTGCCACCCATCGGTGGCGCAGGGAAGAAACTGGAAACACCATATATTTT. Its protein is CATHRWRREETGNTIYF.

The rearrangement uses TRBV18 and TRBJ2-7; D is possibly TRBD1 (5 bases). Germline CDR1 is KGHSH and CDR2 is LQKENI. The length of the CDR3 is 13 residues. Trimming left V 0 bases short and J 3 bases short, with 6 bases between. This CDR3 is CASSPPRDYEQYF. The CDR3 DNA reads as TGTGCCAGCTCACCACCCAGGGACTACGAGCAGTACTTC.

The chain links TRBV6-1 to TRBJ1-2; D is unresolved. V shed 6 bases and J shed 3 bases, with 11 bases lying between them. The CDR3 consists of 13 residues. Germline CDR1 and CDR2: MNHNS and SASEGT. The CDR3, as DNA: TGTGCCAGCAGGAGGGATTGGGACTATGGCTACACCTTC. Its translation: CASRRDWDYGYTF.

The chain combines TRBV11-2 with TRBJ1-1; possibly TRBD1 for D (5 bases). CDR3 size: 15 residues. The germline gives CDR1 SGHAT, CDR2 FQNNGV. With 2 bases removed from V and 6 bases from J, the gap between germline ends came to 16 bases. CDR3 sequence (DNA): TGTGCCAGCAGCTTAAGGTACAGCCGGGGCGCTGAAGCTTTCTTT. Encoded protein: CASSLRYSRGAEAFF. The full variable domain, completed using reference TRBV11-2 and TRBJ1-1, is EAGVAQSPRYKIIEKRQSVAFWCNPISGHATLYWYQQILGQGPKLLIQFQNNGVVDDSQLPKDRFSAERLKGVDSTLKIQPAKLEDSAVYLCASSLRYSRGAEAFFGQGTRLTVV.

The V and J genes are TRBV28 and TRBJ2-7; the match to TRBD1 covers 7 bases. The CDR3 has 14 residues. Per germline, CDR1 MDHEN and CDR2 SYDVKM. With V trimmed by 6 bases and J by 3 bases, 8 bases remained unmatched. The CDR3 sequence is CASRQGPPIYEQYF. CDR3 in DNA: TGTGCCAGCAGACAGGGGCCCCCTATCTACGAGCAGTACTTC.

This chain links TRBV4-1 with TRBJ2-7; 7 nucleotides agree with TRBD1. The V gene's germline CDR1 is MGHRA and CDR2 YSYEKL. Losses at the gene ends were 4 bases for V and 0 bases for J; bases not matched to a gene: 6. The CDR3 runs to 15 residues. CDR3 region: CASSPIQGISYEQYF. The CDR3 region has the DNA TGCGCCAGCAGCCCGATACAGGGGATCTCCTACGAGCAGTACTTC.

V and J are TRBV5-1 and TRBJ2-2; 11 bases match TRBD2. Germline V gene sequence: CDR1 SGHRS, CDR2 YFSETQ. V was clipped by 4 bases and J by 5 bases; unmatched bases: 7. CDR3 length: 16 amino acids. The CDR3 DNA follows: TGCGCCAGCAGCCCGGGACTAGCGGCTACTACCGGGGAGCTGTTTTTT. This encodes CASSPGLAATTGELFF.

The chain is built from TRBV27 and TRBJ2-7; TRBD2 matches 7 bases. With 6 bases clipped from V and 0 bases from J, the junction kept 2 bases outside the gene matches. CDR1 is MNHEY, CDR2 SMNVEV, per germline (reference sequence). The CDR3 covers 13 residues. CDR3 sequence reads: CASRGGSSYEQYF. CDR3 coding DNA: TGTGCCAGCAGAGGCGGGAGCTCCTACGAGCAGTACTTC.

This clone was counted once. J is TRBJ2-1 and V is TRBV6-6; perhaps TRBD2 as D (7 bases). The V end was cut by 0 bases, the J end by 7 bases, with 13 bases between. The CDR3 loop spans 15 amino acids. Germline V gene lookup returns CDR1 MNHNY and CDR2 SVGAGI (reference sequence). CDR3 coding DNA: TGTGCCAGCAGTTACTCTGGCGGGGGCTGGAATGAGCAGTTCTTC. Amino acids: CASSYSGGGWNEQFF.

This clone turned up a few times. The chain recombines TRBV7-8 with TRBJ2-3; a possible D gene is TRBD1 (6 bases). From germline, CDR1 is SGHVS and CDR2 FQNEAQ. V lost 6 bases and J 2 bases, leaving 18 bases between the germline ends. The CDR3 length is 16 residues. The CDR3 protein is CASSIGGQRNTDTQYF. DNA for the CDR3: TGTGCCAGCAGTATTGGTGGACAGAGAAACACAGATACGCAGTATTTT.

V and J are TRBV6-1 and TRBJ2-5, with a tentative D call TRBD1 (5 bases). Germline V gene data show CDR1 as MNHNS and CDR2 as SASEGT. The CDR3 length is 15 residues. Trimming removed 7 bases from V and 5 bases from J, with 20 bases in between. The CDR3 DNA follows: TGTGCCAGCACCGCCGTGGCAGGGTTGGGGGAGACCCAGTACTTC. This codes for CASTAVAGLGETQYF.

The rearrangement links TRBV11-1 to TRBJ2-3; 12 positions match TRBD1. CDR3 length: 16 residues. Germline V gene lookup returns CDR1 SGHAT and CDR2 FQDESV (reference sequence). The junction had 9 bases not matched to a gene; V was cut back by 4 bases and J by 7 bases. CDR3 coding DNA: TGTGCCAGCAGCTCCACCGGGACAGGGGGCAGCAATACGCAGTATTTT. This sequence encodes CASSSTGTGGSNTQYF.

CDR3 sequence (DNA): TGTGCCACCAGCAGAGAACAGGAAAACATTCAGTACTTC. Its translation is CATSREQENIQYF. This chain connects TRBV15 to TRBJ2-4; D might be TRBD1 (5 bases). The V and J ends lost 0 bases and 5 bases respectively, with 5 bases between them. This CDR3 is 13 amino acids long. Germline CDR1 is LNHNV and CDR2 is YYDKDF (reference sequence).

V is TRBV27 and J is TRBJ1-2; no firm D call. Germline CDR1 MNHEY, CDR2 SMNVEV (reference sequence). V was trimmed by 5 bases and J by 1 base, leaving 14 bases between them. This CDR3 spans 15 amino acids. The DNA of the CDR3 is TGTGCCAGCAGTCCCGACCGTTTGGGTAACTATGGCTACACCTTC. This sequence encodes CASSPDRLGNYGYTF.

This chain uses TRBV5-1 with TRBJ2-5, with TRBD2 identical over 10 bases. Unmatched junction bases numbered 8, after V lost 0 bases and J lost 3 bases. This CDR3 contains 17 residues. Germline values: CDR1 SGHRS, CDR2 YFSETQ. CDR3 loop: CASSLAASSGSEETQYF. CDR3 sequence (DNA): TGCGCCAGCAGCTTGGCGGCGTCTAGCGGGAGTGAAGAGACCCAGTACTTC. The variable domain in full, completed from reference TRBV5-1 and TRBJ2-5, reads KAGVTQTPRYLIKTRGQQVTLSCSPISGHRSVSWYQQTPGQGLQFLFEYFSETQRNKGNFPGRFSGRQFSNSRSEMNVSTLELGDSALYLCASSLAASSGSEETQYFGPGTRLLVL.

The chain has TRBV2 and TRBJ2-5; 8 bases map to TRBD2. The CDR3 is 14 residues long. Per germline, CDR1 SNHLY and CDR2 FYNNEI. With V trimmed by 8 bases and J by 5 bases, 10 bases remained unmatched. The CDR3 coding sequence is TGTGCCAGCTGGAGGGGACTAGTCGATGAGACCCAGTACTTC. It is translated as CASWRGLVDETQYF.

V usage is TRBV2 and J usage is TRBJ1-5, with D maybe TRBD1 (5 bases). The CDR3 contains 15 residues. CDR1 and CDR2 (germline): SNHLY, FYNNEI. V was clipped by 6 bases and J by 0 bases, with 12 bases between them. In nucleotides, the CDR3 is TGTGCCAGCAGGCCCAGGGATTATAGCAATCAGCCCCAGCATTTT. It is translated as CASRPRDYSNQPQHF.

V gene TRBV28 combines with J gene TRBJ1-2; maybe TRBD1 (6 bases). The germline V gene has CDR1 MDHEN and CDR2 SYDVKM. The CDR3 spans 15 residues. The germline V and J ends were trimmed by 3 bases and 6 bases, with 17 bases remaining between them. CDR3: CASSLVKSRGDGYTF. The CDR3 DNA reads TGTGCCAGCAGTTTGGTGAAGAGCAGGGGCGATGGCTACACCTTC.

The rearrangement joins TRBV15 to TRBJ1-2; D unresolved. The length of the CDR3 is 11 residues. CDR1 and CDR2 from the germline V gene are LNHNV and YYDKDF (reference sequence). The ends were cut back, 1 base at V and 4 bases at J, with 1 base in the middle. Here the CDR3 reads CATSRVYGYTF. CDR3 DNA sequence: TGTGCCACCAGCAGAGTCTATGGCTACACCTTC. Filled out from reference TRBV15 and TRBJ1-2, the complete variable domain reads DAMVIQNPRYQVTQFGKPVTLSCSQTLNHNVMYWYQQKSSQAPKLLFHYYDKDFNNEADTPDNFQSRRPNTSFCFLDIRSPGLGDTAMYLCATSRVYGYTFGSGTRLTVV.

This sequence joins TRBV7-2 and TRBJ2-5; the D gene is possibly TRBD1 (6 bases). The CDR3 covers 17 residues. Trimming removed 3 bases from V and 1 base from J, with 18 bases in between. Germline values: CDR1 SGHTA, CDR2 FQGNSA. The CDR3 loop is CASSFATDSNIQETQYF. The CDR3 DNA reads TGTGCCAGCAGCTTTGCAACGGACAGCAACATCCAAGAGACCCAGTACTTC.

V and J are TRBV7-3 and TRBJ2-2; 7 nucleotides align to TRBD1. V trimming: 4 bases; J trimming: 6 bases; junction bases outside the gene matches: 2. The CDR3 covers 13 residues. Germline V gene data show CDR1 as SGHTA and CDR2 as FQGTGA. This chain's CDR3 is CASSYGQAGELFF. The CDR3 bases are TGTGCCAGCAGCTATGGACAGGCCGGGGAGCTGTTTTTT.